This T cell receptor (beta chain) was identified during a study of blood T cell repertoires in COVID-19 (TCRdb year 2020). Background on the whole study: Samples from collaborators originated in the United States, Italy and Spain and spanned both the acute and convalescent phases of COVID-19. The sample metadata nearly always contained a de-identified subject ID, COVID-19 status, age in years and sex. The samples were drawn from two sources: the first 160 participants of the ongoing ImmuneRACE study, and 1,000 to 1,500 subjects contributed by 6 global collaborators. A freely available public database, intended as a resource for researchers studying the immune response to SARS-CoV-2, is where the repertoires were released. Deeply sampled blood TCRbeta repertoires from subjects exposed to, actively infected with, or recovered from COVID-19 were included in the dataset. The material from the prospective study consisted of cDNA or gDNA derived from T cells, B-cell-depleted T cells, or PBMCs. Where available, HLA class I and class II types were taken from metadata supplied by the sample provider and were not determined by assay-based typing. The investigation overall reported the following: The amount of clinical and demographic metadata varied by source and participant and was provided uncurated.

Germline trimming amounts to 7 bases on V and 1 base on J, with 5 as the count of junction bases outside the gene matches. The germline V gene (reference sequence) gives CDR1 as MNHEY and CDR2 as SMNVEV. From cysteine to phenylalanine, the CDR3 is 14 amino acids long. CDR3 DNA only is kept here, 42 bases in frame from base 1. This clone has a single count. Its antigen is still unknown. There are no base qualities to consult, and no much larger clone falls within one base. TCRbeta CDR3 regions were amplified from genomic DNA using the immunoSEQ Assay, a bias-controlled multiplex PCR. The paper's processing steps were these. Nucleated cell counts per sample were estimated from amplification of reference gene primers within the assay. Sequence reads were collapsed and filtered to measure the absolute abundance of every unique TCRbeta CDR3 rearrangement. For each sample, productive Simpson clonality was calculated as the square root of Simpson's diversity index across productive rearrangements. Sourced from immuneACCESS, this table was stored by TCRdb with only in-frame sequences that have V and J called. A share of the clones is absent; for the studies checked, an unresolved V gene accounts for under half, and the remainder has no known explanation. Clone size and V and J calls were adopted from that table, with D and trimming inferred from the DNA. The sample table shows about 39,000 clones, and approximately 80% are seen once. Roughly 15% of the sample goes to the ten largest clones.

The collaborating institutions used their own protocols to collect whole blood in K2EDTA tubes. Collaborator samples were shipped for TCRbeta analysis as frozen whole blood, isolated PBMCs, or DNA extracted from either sample type. Source material: peripheral blood. This chain joins TRBV27 to TRBJ2-5, with 8 bases in between that match TRBD2. This TCR derives from a man aged 45 to 65 with active or convalescent COVID-19. The bases are TGTGCCAGCAAACGGGGGGGGGCCCAAGAGACCCAGTACTTC. Its product reads: CASKRGGAQETQYF.